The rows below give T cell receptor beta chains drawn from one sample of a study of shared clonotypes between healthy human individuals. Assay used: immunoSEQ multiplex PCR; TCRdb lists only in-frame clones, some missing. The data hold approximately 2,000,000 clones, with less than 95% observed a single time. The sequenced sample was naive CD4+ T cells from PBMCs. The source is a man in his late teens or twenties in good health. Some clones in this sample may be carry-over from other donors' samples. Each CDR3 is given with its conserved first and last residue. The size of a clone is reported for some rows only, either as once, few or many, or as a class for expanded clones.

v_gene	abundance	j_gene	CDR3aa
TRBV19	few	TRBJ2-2	CASSILSNTGELFF
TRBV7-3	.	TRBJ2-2	CASSPTGTGIGELFF
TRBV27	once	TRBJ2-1	CASRYSGSSYNEQFF
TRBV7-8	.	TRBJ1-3	CASSGTGGSSYTIYF
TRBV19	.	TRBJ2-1	CASGARTGWNEQFF
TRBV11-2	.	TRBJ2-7	CASSRGGAYEQYF
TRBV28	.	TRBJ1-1	CASSWGRGDTEAFF
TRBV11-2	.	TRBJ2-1	CASSLLASASSYNEQFF
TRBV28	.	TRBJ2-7	CASSYLWGQGMYEQYF
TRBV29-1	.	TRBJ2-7	CSVTGLAGGTFSYEQYF
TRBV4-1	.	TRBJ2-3	CASSQGVAGGGDTQYF
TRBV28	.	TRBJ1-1	CASSSQGSTEAFF
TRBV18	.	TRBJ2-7	CASSPAAGRYEQYF
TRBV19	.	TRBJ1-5	CASSIVRDQPQHF